This T cell receptor beta chain emerged from a study of blood T cells in healthy people across ages. This CDR3 is 15 amino acids long. In germline, CDR1 is KGHSH, CDR2 LQKENI. The trim removed 1 base at V and 5 bases at J, leaving 5 bases unmatched. Then a second PCR, running roughly 7 to 12 cycles, was carried out with a sample-barcoded 5' primer and a J-beta primer mix. Each CDR3 protein is one row after TCRdb ran MiXCR on the 5' RACE reads. Here the sample spans more than 650,000 distinct CDR3 sequences, over 20% being singletons. Every participating donor contributed about 10 milliliters of peripheral blood through a draw. Per-sample PBMC isolation yielded at least 6.5 million cells. Total RNA was extracted at no less than 5.5 micrograms per sample.

The sample comprised blood. The source of this sequence is a man between 70 and 80 years old in good health. The rearrangement uses TRBV18 and TRBJ2-1; 7 bases are shared with TRBD2. The CDR3 sequence is CASSPRLAEHNEQFF. In nucleotides, the CDR3 is TGTGCCAGCTCACCACGGCTAGCGGAACACAATGAGCAGTTCTTC.